These 29 T cell receptor beta chains share one sample of origin, sequenced in a study of response to subunit inactivated influenza vaccine. TCRdb processed the RT-PCR reads anew with MiXCR; each CDR3 protein has one entry. The repertoire has some 500,000 distinct CDR3 sequences, 25% of them found once; the top ten carry under 2.5%. Specimen: CD4+ T cells sorted from PBMCs, collected approximately 5 days after vaccination. The receptors were gathered from a man aged 50 to 60 who received an inactivated influenza vaccine.

The table lists this clonotype with a few counts. The chain combines TRBV5-5 with TRBJ2-7, with D maybe TRBD1 (5 bases). The CDR3 is 12 residues long. V gave up 4 bases and J gave up 7 bases, with 12 bases separating them. Per the germline V gene, CDR1 is SGHKS and CDR2 is YYEKEE (reference sequence). Here the CDR3 reads CASSPRQLEQYF. CDR3 nucleotides: TGTGCCAGCAGCCCTAGACAGCTAGAGCAGTACTTC.

This clonotype was found many times. This sequence joins TRBV5-5 and TRBJ1-1, with D hard to call. V gave up 0 bases and J gave up 11 bases, with 20 bases separating them. The germline V gene encodes CDR1 SGHKS and CDR2 YYEKEE (reference sequence). The length of the CDR3 is 15 residues. CDR3 in amino acids: CASSLVGGPTAGAFF. As DNA, the CDR3 is TGTGCCAGCAGCTTGGTTGGCGGACCCACCGCCGGGGCTTTCTTT.

This clonotype showed up just a few times. The V gene is TRBV4-2, the J gene TRBJ2-5; 7 nucleotides match TRBD2. V was pared by 0 bases and J by 2 bases, with 3 bases of the junction left unmatched. This CDR3 contains 15 residues. CDR1 is LGHNA, CDR2 YNFKEQ, per germline. Here the CDR3 DNA reads TGTGCCAGCAGCCAAGATCGGCGGGGGCAAGAGACCCAGTACTTC. Encoded protein: CASSQDRRGQETQYF.

The V and J genes are TRBV20-1 and TRBJ1-1; D gene uncertain. The germline V gene encodes CDR1 DFQATT and CDR2 SNEGSKA (reference sequence). The CDR3 runs to 13 residues. As DNA, the CDR3 is TGCAGCAGTACGGCCGCGGAGAACACTGAAGCTTTCTTT. It encodes CSSTAAENTEAFF.

This chain joins TRBV5-1 and TRBJ1-1; tentatively, D is TRBD1 (5 bases). The CDR3 contains 15 residues. Germline CDR1 is SGHRS and CDR2 is YFSETQ. Deletions cut 0 bases from V and 10 bases from J, with 19 bases between. CDR3 region: CASSLDSGTPGGAFF. CDR3 bases: TGCGCCAGCAGCTTGGACAGCGGGACTCCCGGTGGAGCTTTCTTT. The full variable domain, rest sourced from reference TRBV5-1 and TRBJ1-1, is KAGVTQTPRYLIKTRGQQVTLSCSPISGHRSVSWYQQTPGQGLQFLFEYFSETQRNKGNFPGRFSGRQFSNSRSEMNVSTLELGDSALYLCASSLDSGTPGGAFFGQGTRLTVV.

This clonotype came up a few times. The V gene is TRBV5-1, the J gene TRBJ2-5; 11 positions match TRBD1. Trimming took 3 bases from V and 5 from J; bases not matched to a gene: 6. The CDR3 length is 15 residues. Germline V lookup: CDR1 SGHRS, CDR2 YFSETQ. CDR3 DNA: TGCGCCAGCAGCTGGACAGGGGGCCTAGGCGAGACCCAGTACTTC. This sequence encodes CASSWTGGLGETQYF.

This chain connects TRBV11-1 to TRBJ2-2; TRBD1 might be the D (5 bases). The CDR3 length is 13 residues. V was cut by 5 bases and J by 7 bases, with 11 bases left in between. The germline V gene encodes CDR1 SGHAT and CDR2 FQDESV (reference sequence). The CDR3 bases are TGTGCCAGCAGCCTCCGACAGATCGGGGAGCTGTTTTTT. This sequence encodes CASSLRQIGELFF.

The chain couples TRBV2 to TRBJ2-7; D gene ambiguous. There are 12 residues in the CDR3. The V end lost 4 bases, the J end lost 3 bases, and 7 bases lay between the germline ends. Germline lookup yields CDR1 SNHLY and CDR2 FYNNEI. CDR3 nucleotides: TGTGCCAGCAGTGTGAGACGCTACGAGCAGTACTTC. It translates to CASSVRRYEQYF.

V gene TRBV20-1 combines with J gene TRBJ2-2; 12 bases match TRBD2. This CDR3 comprises 15 residues. The germline V gene has CDR1 DFQATT and CDR2 SNEGSKA (reference sequence). J was trimmed by 1 base and V by 7 bases; bases with no gene match: 4. The CDR3 loop reads CSVASGRGNTGELFF. The CDR3 DNA is TGCAGTGTCGCTAGCGGGAGGGGGAACACCGGGGAGCTGTTTTTT.

The V gene is TRBV12-3 or TRBV12-4, the J gene TRBJ2-2; 12 nucleotides line up with TRBD2. J was trimmed by 4 bases and V by 9 bases; bases with no gene match: 9. This CDR3 region has 16 residues. The CDR3 region has the DNA TGTGCCAGTGACCTGACTAGCGGGAGAGCCACCGGGGAGCTGTTTTTT. It encodes CASDLTSGRATGELFF.

The V and J genes are TRBV15 and TRBJ2-1; 9 positions agree with TRBD1. The CDR3 runs 15 residues. Germline V gene sequence: CDR1 LNHNV, CDR2 YYDKDF (reference sequence). The ends lost 4 bases at V and 4 bases at J; junction bases unmatched: 5. In DNA, the CDR3 is TGTGCCACCAGCATAAGGGACAGGGTTTACAATGAGCAGTTCTTC. This translates into CATSIRDRVYNEQFF.

This rearrangement joins TRBV15 to TRBJ1-4; the D gene is possibly TRBD1 (5 bases). V gave up 2 bases and J gave up 7 bases, with 17 bases separating them. This CDR3 is built from 16 residues. CDR1 LNHNV and CDR2 YYDKDF come from the germline V gene (reference sequence). CDR3 in amino acids: CATSRPRGGRAEKLFF. CDR3 sequence (DNA): TGTGCCACCAGCAGACCCCGAGGAGGCAGGGCTGAAAAACTGTTTTTT. The full variable domain, its missing parts supplied by reference TRBV15 and TRBJ1-4, is DAMVIQNPRYQVTQFGKPVTLSCSQTLNHNVMYWYQQKSSQAPKLLFHYYDKDFNNEADTPDNFQSRRPNTSFCFLDIRSPGLGDTAMYLCATSRPRGGRAEKLFFGSGTQLSVL.

This chain links TRBV12-3 or TRBV12-4 with TRBJ1-2; D may be TRBD1 (6 bases). CDR3 size: 13 residues. V was shortened by 10 bases and J by 5 bases, with 17 bases between the two germline ends. CDR3: CANAHGRGYGYTF. The CDR3 DNA is TGTGCCAACGCCCACGGTAGGGGGTATGGCTACACCTTC.

This clonotype turned up a few times. The chain carries TRBV5-6 and TRBJ1-2; D is unclear. The CDR3 is 17 residues long. Trimming cost V 0 bases and J 4 bases, with 19 bases left between them. Germline assignment: CDR1 SGHDT and CDR2 YYEEEE. CDR3 bases: TGTGCCAGCAGCTTGGGCCAGGTTCAGACCAGGATCTATGGCTACACCTTC. Encoded protein: CASSLGQVQTRIYGYTF. Combining the CDR3 with reference TRBV5-6 and TRBJ1-2 gives the whole variable domain DAGVTQSPTHLIKTRGQQVTLRCSPKSGHDTVSWYQQALGQGPQFIFQYYEEEERQRGNFPDRFSGHQFPNYSSELNVNALLLGDSALYLCASSLGQVQTRIYGYTFGSGTRLTVV.

This clonotype was counted many times. The chain carries TRBV7-9 and TRBJ2-7; D gene unclear. Trimming stripped 3 bases from V and 0 bases from J, with 9 bases between. The CDR3 has 14 amino acids. The germline V gene encodes CDR1 SEHNR and CDR2 FQNEAQ (reference sequence). This chain's CDR3 is CASSFGRFSYEQYF. CDR3 sequence (DNA): TGTGCCAGCAGCTTCGGACGGTTCTCCTACGAGCAGTACTTC.

This clonotype was counted a few times. The chain joins TRBV6-5 to TRBJ1-1; D gene ambiguous. This CDR3 spans 14 amino acids. Looked up from germline, CDR1 is MNHEY and CDR2 is SVGAGI. Trimming pared 2 bases from V and 4 bases from J, leaving 11 bases between. CDR3 residues: CASSYGEIATEAFF. In nucleotides, the CDR3 is TGTGCCAGCAGTTACGGGGAGATCGCCACTGAAGCTTTCTTT.

This clonotype was detected a few times. The chain joins TRBV15 to TRBJ1-1; D possibly corresponds to TRBD1 (6 bases). The germline V gene encodes CDR1 LNHNV and CDR2 YYDKDF (reference sequence). V lost 0 bases to trimming and J lost 11 bases, with 10 bases between them. CDR3 length: 12 amino acids. The CDR3 loop is CATSREQGGAFF. As DNA, the CDR3 is TGTGCCACCAGCAGAGAACAGGGAGGGGCTTTCTTT.

This clonotype was seen a few times. V and J are TRBV29-1 and TRBJ1-5; D is possibly TRBD1 (6 bases). The germline CDR1 and CDR2 sequences are SQVTM and ANQGSEA. The CDR3 has 13 residues. With 4 bases removed from V and 2 bases from J, the gap between germline ends came to 9 bases. DNA for the CDR3: TGCAGCGTTGGGGGGCTGGGCAATCAGCCCCAGCATTTT. Its translation: CSVGGLGNQPQHF.

This clonotype has ten or more counts. The CDR3, as DNA: TGCAGTGCTAGCAGAGGGTTAACCGGGGAGCTGTTTTTT. It is translated as CSASRGLTGELFF. J is TRBJ2-2 and V is TRBV20-1, with D perhaps matching TRBD2 (5 bases). CDR1 is DFQATT, CDR2 SNEGSKA, per germline (reference sequence). The CDR3 consists of 13 residues. V gave up 3 bases and J gave up 5 bases, with 10 bases separating them.

This clonotype was detected a few times. The chain has TRBV7-2 and TRBJ2-7; 13 nucleotides align to TRBD2. The CDR3 runs to 17 residues. Germline lookup yields CDR1 SGHTA and CDR2 FQGNSA. V trimming: 5 bases; J trimming: 2 bases; junction bases outside the gene matches: 9. The CDR3 loop reads CASSPLPTSGRAYEQYF. CDR3 coding DNA: TGTGCCAGCAGCCCTCTTCCAACTAGCGGGAGGGCCTACGAGCAGTACTTC.

CDR3 sequence (DNA): TGTGCCAGCAGCGTGAGTACCGGGACTAGCGATGCCTACGAGCAGTACTTC. Amino acids: CASSVSTGTSDAYEQYF. This chain connects TRBV9 to TRBJ2-7, with 10 bases matching TRBD2. The CDR3 covers 17 residues. The germline CDR1 and CDR2 sequences are SGDLS and YYNGEE. The V gene end was trimmed by 2 bases and the J gene end by 2 bases; junction bases not matched to a gene: 10.

The J gene is TRBJ2-3, the V gene TRBV5-1; TRBD1 matches 11 bases. Germline-derived CDR1 and CDR2 are SGHRS and YFSETQ. This CDR3 has 16 residues. The V gene end was trimmed by 4 bases and the J gene end by 1 base; junction bases not matched to a gene: 5. The CDR3 region has the DNA TGCGCCAGCAGCCCCGGACAGGGGGCCGGCACAGATACGCAGTATTTT. Residues: CASSPGQGAGTDTQYF.

A few counts support this clonotype. V gene TRBV6-1 combines with J gene TRBJ1-5; D ambiguous. CDR1 MNHNS and CDR2 SASEGT come from the germline V gene. This CDR3 region has 15 residues. V was clipped by 3 bases and J by 2 bases, with 11 bases between them. This CDR3 reads CASSEMSAGNQPQHF. The CDR3 DNA reads as TGTGCCAGCAGTGAGATGTCCGCAGGCAATCAGCCCCAGCATTTT.

The gene calls are TRBV5-5 and TRBJ2-7; possible D gene TRBD2, 5 bases. Germline values: CDR1 SGHKS, CDR2 YYEKEE (reference sequence). CDR3 length equals 14 residues. V was shortened by 0 bases and J by 2 bases, with 9 bases between the two germline ends. CDR3 in amino acids: CASSLVEGTYEQYF. The CDR3 DNA reads TGTGCCAGCAGCTTGGTCGAGGGAACCTACGAGCAGTACTTC.

This clonotype came up many times. This chain joins TRBV12-3 or TRBV12-4 and TRBJ1-6; D is ambiguous. V lost 4 bases, J lost 8 bases, and 9 bases lay in between. The CDR3 contains 13 residues. CDR3: CASSSQAYSPLHF. The CDR3 DNA sequence: TGTGCCAGCAGTTCCCAGGCCTATTCACCCCTCCACTTT.

This clonotype was detected a few times. The chain uses TRBV20-1 and TRBJ2-7; 14 bases map to TRBD2. V gave up 7 bases and J gave up 6 bases; unmatched junction bases: 5. This CDR3 comprises 13 residues. The germline gives CDR1 DFQATT, CDR2 SNEGSKA (reference sequence). This chain's CDR3 is CSVRTSGRPEQYF. The CDR3 DNA reads TGCAGTGTAAGGACTAGCGGGAGGCCCGAGCAGTACTTC.

This clonotype has just a few counts. V is TRBV5-1 and J is TRBJ2-7; maybe TRBD2 (6 bases). Trimming took 0 bases from V and 5 from J, leaving 12 bases between them. CDR1 is SGHRS and CDR2 is YFSETQ in the germline V gene. The CDR3 has 14 amino acids. CDR3 sequence reads: CASSLVLASHEQYF. CDR3 nucleotides: TGCGCCAGCAGCTTGGTTCTAGCGAGCCACGAGCAGTACTTC.

The gene calls are TRBV4-1 and TRBJ2-3, with 10 nucleotides matching TRBD2. Germline assignment: CDR1 MGHRA and CDR2 YSYEKL. The CDR3 runs to 14 residues. The V and J ends lost 6 bases and 2 bases, in that order; junction bases with no gene match: 2. CDR3 region: CASRLAGLTDTQYF. The CDR3 nucleotides read TGCGCCAGCAGACTAGCGGGGCTCACAGATACGCAGTATTTT.

This chain connects TRBV7-2 to TRBJ2-5, with TRBD2 matching 10 bases. CDR3 length: 15 residues. After removal of 6 bases from V and 4 bases from J, the junction contained 8 bases not matched to a gene. Germline values: CDR1 SGHTA, CDR2 FQGNSA. CDR3 DNA sequence: TGTGCCAGCAGAGCGGGGGGGCTTTGGTCAGAGACCCAGTACTTC. Translating it yields CASRAGGLWSETQYF.